Many counts were recorded for the clone carrying this T cell receptor beta chain. Breast cancer patients provided tissue from their axillary draining lymph nodes. The sample is drawn from a study of breast tumors, draining lymph nodes, adjacent tissues. TCRdb analysed the multiplex PCR reads with MiXCR anew, one entry per CDR3 protein. Among 150,000 to 200,000 distinct CDR3 sequences, roughly 35% were seen once, and the ten largest hold around 4%. Trimming removed 4 bases from V and 6 bases from J, with 15 bases in between. Per germline, CDR1 SGHTA and CDR2 FQGNSA. The CDR3 loop spans 14 amino acids. This chain links TRBV7-2 with TRBJ1-2, with unresolved D. The sequenced material came from axillary lymph node tissue. This TCR came from a female donor with breast cancer. Some clones in this sample may be carry-over from other donors' samples. The CDR3 here is CASSSRTGADGYTF. CDR3 in DNA: TGTGCCAGCAGCTCCCGGACTGGAGCGGATGGCTACACCTTC.